The clone carrying this T cell receptor (beta chain) was seen only once. What it binds is unknown. Produced via immunoSEQ multiplex PCR; TCRdb's table is partial and in-frame only. The table records some 24,000 clones, over 60% of them present only once. This entry belongs to a study of early stage breast cancer tumors. The study's findings and limits: Unsorted bulk genomic DNA sequencing lacked pairing and functional marker data.

V shed 5 bases and J shed 5 bases, with 9 bases lying between them. CDR1 and CDR2 from the germline V gene are MNHEY and SMNVEV (reference sequence). The CDR3 length is 12 residues. The V call is TRBV27, the J call TRBJ1-1; D not certain. The TCR originated in a person between 60 and 69 years old with breast cancer. The sequenced sample consisted of breast tumor tissue. This CDR3 is CASSITNTEAFF. CDR3 nucleotides: TGTGCCAGCAGTATCACAAATACTGAAGCTTTCTTT.